Following are 15 T cell receptor beta chains from one sample sequenced in a study of blood T cell repertoires in COVID-19. Repertoires were generated with immunoSEQ multiplex PCR, while TCRdb's copy carries only in-frame clones and drops some. The repertoire holds 40,000 to 65,000 clones, with 86% as singletons. The sample taken for sequencing was peripheral blood. These receptors came from a man between 65 and 85 years old with active COVID-19.

This clone has only a few counts. Mismatch with germline at one junction end may stem from a read error. The J gene is TRBJ1-2, the V gene TRBV30; no reliable D call. The CDR3 is 12 amino acids. Germline V gene sequence: CDR1 GTSNPN, CDR2 SVGIG (reference sequence). DNA for the CDR3: TGTGCCTGGAGTCGTCGGCAGTTGGGCACTAGCTTC. Its protein product is CAWSRRQLGTSF.

V is TRBV11-2 and J is TRBJ2-1; 7 bases map to TRBD2. The V and J ends lost 8 bases and 4 bases, in that order; junction bases with no gene match: 11. Germline CDR1 is SGHAT and CDR2 is FQNNGV. There are 15 residues in the CDR3. CDR3: CASGYSGRPYNEQFF. In DNA, the CDR3 is TGTGCCAGCGGATATAGCGGGCGCCCTTACAATGAGCAGTTCTTC.

This clone has only one observation. The CDR3 loop reads CASRSQGGGDGKLFF. CDR3 sequence (DNA): TGTGCCAGCAGATCACAGGGTGGGGGGGATGGCAAACTGTTTTTT. The chain uses TRBV6-5 and TRBJ1-4, with D possibly being TRBD1 (6 bases). Trimming removed 6 bases at V and 11 bases at J, with 22 bases between. This CDR3 is built from 15 residues. CDR1 and CDR2 (germline): MNHEY, SVGAGI.

The chain carries TRBV3-1 (or the pseudogene TRBV3-2) and TRBJ2-1; 9 bases map to TRBD1. This CDR3 has 15 residues. Germline loops: CDR1 LGHDT, CDR2 YNNKEL (reference sequence). The ends lost 5 bases at V and 2 bases at J; junction bases unmatched: 4. The CDR3 sequence is CASSWDRVAYNEQFF. In DNA, the CDR3 is TGTGCCAGCAGCTGGGACAGGGTGGCCTACAATGAGCAGTTCTTC.

This chain links TRBV4-1 with TRBJ2-1, with 9 bases matching TRBD2. Trimming at V came to 0 bases and at J to 4 bases, leaving 4 bases not matched to a gene. The CDR3 consists of 16 residues. Germline CDR1 and CDR2: MGHRA and YSYEKL. The CDR3 here is CASSQEGGGAYNEQFF. The DNA for the CDR3 is TGCGCCAGCAGCCAAGAGGGCGGGGGGGCATACAATGAGCAGTTCTTC.

The CDR3 loop is CASSYPEKYYTDTQYF. CDR3 coding DNA: TGTGCCAGCAGTTACCCGGAGAAATACTACACAGATACGCAGTATTTT. V and J are TRBV6-5 and TRBJ2-3; D call uncertain. CDR1 and CDR2 (germline): MNHEY, SVGAGI. The CDR3 spans 16 residues. V lost 2 bases, J lost 2 bases, and 14 bases lay in between.

The V and J genes are TRBV11-3 and TRBJ2-1; 8 nucleotides agree with TRBD2. The V gene end was trimmed by 5 bases and the J gene end by 5 bases; junction bases not matched to a gene: 5. The CDR3 sequence is 14 residues long. Germline CDR1 reads SGHNT; CDR2 reads YENEEA. The CDR3 spells CASSPIAGHNEQFF. The CDR3 nucleotides are TGTGCCAGCAGCCCGATAGCGGGGCACAATGAGCAGTTCTTC.

Here the CDR3 DNA reads TGTGCCAGCAGTTACTCGGGAGGGACGAACACTGAAGCTTTCTTT. This gives the protein CASSYSGGTNTEAFF. The V gene is TRBV6-2 or TRBV6-3, the J gene TRBJ1-1, with D possibly being TRBD1 (5 bases). V was shortened by 0 bases and J by 1 base, with 9 bases between the two germline ends. The CDR3 has 15 residues. Germline assignment: CDR1 MNHEY and CDR2 SVGEGT.

This CDR3 reads CASSLGQGADTQYF. CDR3 coding DNA: TGTGCCAGCAGTCTGGGACAGGGGGCAGATACGCAGTATTTT. The V and J genes are TRBV27 and TRBJ2-3; 11 positions match TRBD1. Trimming removed 5 bases from V and 4 bases from J; junction bases left unmatched: 2. The V gene's germline CDR1 is MNHEY and CDR2 SMNVEV (reference sequence). The CDR3 runs to 14 residues.

The CDR3 DNA is TGTGCCAGCAGCTCCACCGGACTAGGCGGCGGCGGGGAGCTGTTTTTT. Translated: CASSSTGLGGGGELFF. The chain links TRBV7-2 to TRBJ2-2; 7 positions match TRBD2. Germline V gives CDR1 SGHTA, CDR2 FQGNSA. The CDR3 is made up of 16 amino acids. V was clipped by 4 bases and J by 7 bases; unmatched bases: 12.

The V call is TRBV7-8, the J call TRBJ2-7, with D tentatively TRBD2 (6 bases). Germline loops: CDR1 SGHVS, CDR2 FQNEAQ. The V end lost 5 bases, the J end lost 7 bases, and 18 bases lay between the germline ends. The length of the CDR3 is 14 residues. CDR3 amino acids: CASSPLRRVGEQYF. In DNA, the CDR3 is TGTGCCAGCAGCCCCCTCCGGAGGGTCGGAGAGCAGTACTTC.

This chain joins TRBV7-9 and TRBJ2-1; 8 nucleotides match TRBD1. With 4 bases clipped from V and 1 base from J, the junction kept 9 bases outside the gene matches. Per germline, CDR1 SEHNR and CDR2 FQNEAQ (reference sequence). The CDR3 contains 17 residues. The CDR3 DNA reads as TGTGCCAGCAGCTCGACAGGGGACCTCTCATCCTACAATGAGCAGTTCTTC. This translates into CASSSTGDLSSYNEQFF. Complete variable domain (other parts from reference TRBV7-9 and TRBJ2-1): DTGVSQNPRHKITKRGQNVTFRCDPISEHNRLYWYRQTLGQGPEFLTYFQNEAQLEKSRLLSDRFSAERPKGSFSTLEIQRTEQGDSAMYLCASSSTGDLSSYNEQFFGPGTRLTVL.

This sequence joins TRBV10-3 and TRBJ2-5; a possible D gene is TRBD1 (6 bases). CDR1 is ENHRY and CDR2 is SYGVKD in the germline V gene. CDR3 length: 15 amino acids. V was clipped by 5 bases and J by 2 bases, with 15 bases between them. CDR3 coding DNA: TGTGCCATCAGTCCCGGGACATGGGTACAAGAGACCCAGTACTTC. It yields the protein CAISPGTWVQETQYF.

The rearrangement uses TRBV20-1 and TRBJ1-1; unclear D gene. V lost 3 bases, J lost 4 bases, and 15 bases lay in between. The germline CDR1 and CDR2 sequences are DFQATT and SNEGSKA (reference sequence). This CDR3 region has 14 residues. CDR3 region: CSASIEGLGTEAFF. In DNA form, the CDR3 reads TGCAGTGCTAGTATCGAGGGCTTGGGCACTGAAGCTTTCTTT.

This rearrangement joins TRBV4-1 to TRBJ1-1; tentative D call: TRBD1 (6 bases). Trimming shortened V by 2 bases and J by 5 bases, and 12 bases separated the two germline ends. Germline CDR1 MGHRA, CDR2 YSYEKL. This CDR3 is built from 14 residues. For the CDR3, the DNA is TGCGCCAGCAGCCAATCGGACAGACTAACTGAAGCTTTCTTT. As protein: CASSQSDRLTEAFF.